This TCR beta chain originates from a study of regulatory T cells in long-lasting Graves disease (TCRdb year 2021). A note on the overall study: Patients with newly diagnosed Graves' disease had been on antithyroid drugs for under 3 months. Persistent Graves' disease patients were compared with newly diagnosed Graves' disease patients by peripheral blood TCR sequencing and RNA sequencing. The study took place in China and was registered as a clinical trial. A total of around 35 samples underwent TCR sequencing: 13 from persistent and roughly 20 from newly diagnosed Graves' disease patients. Summary of the overall study and its limitations: Preferential use of TRBV28, TRBJ1-2 and TRBJ2-5 was observed in persistent disease, whereas TRBV20-1 and TRBJ2-1 were favored in newly diagnosed disease. More public clonotypes were shared among persistent patients (roughly 2,700) than among newly diagnosed patients (roughly 1,000). Only peripheral blood was studied, because thyroid tissue, the primary lesion, was inaccessible. Compared with newly diagnosed patients, patients with persistent Graves' disease had lower TCR Shannon entropy and fewer highly expanded clones, which suggests clonal expansion. The authors noted that the small sample size was a limitation that may lower accuracy. Sequencing and analysis were restricted to the TCR beta chain.

The germline V gene gives CDR1 as KGHDR and CDR2 as SFDVKD. Inclusive of the bounding cysteine and phenylalanine, the CDR3 is 16 residues long. The read is trimmed to its CDR3 DNA, 48 bases read in frame from base 1. V is clipped by 5 bases and J by 2 bases, and the sequence between their germline boundaries is 15 bases long. Sample time point, as interpreted from the label and publication: newly diagnosed GD, antithyroid drugs for less than 3 months. For both TCR sequencing and RNA sequencing, RNA was extracted from PBMCs in TRIzol. The diagnosis of Graves' disease followed American Thyroid Association guidelines. Patients for the study were recruited at an endocrinology department in Xi'an, China. Each patient gave approximately 10 milliliters of peripheral blood, collected in an EDTA anticoagulant tube. PBMCs were isolated by Ficoll Paque Plus density gradient separation without further T cell sorting. RNA quality was checked with an Agilent 2100 Bioanalyzer and agarose gel, and concentration with a NanoDrop 2000.

The library was prepared using multiplex PCR. The sequencing machine was an Illumina HiSeq 4000. TCR beta libraries were built with iRepertoire HTBI primers and Arm-PCR amplification of CDR3 regions. PCR products were gel purified before sequencing. Per the authors' processing: Gene usage analysis of CDR3 amino acid clonotypes used the 55 to 65 TRBV and approximately 13 TRBJ segments found across samples. Filtered high-quality paired reads were merged into contigs using COPE and FqMerger. BLAST was used to align contigs to the IMGT TRBV, TRBD and TRBJ reference genes, and CDR3 was defined following IMGT. Any clonotype with a frequency above 0.1% was counted as a highly expanded clone. Shannon entropy was used to measure repertoire diversity, and the Gini coefficient was used to measure V-J evenness. A clonotype found in more than one individual was treated as public. The public reads were reanalyzed by TCRdb: fastp trimming at Q25, MiXCR alignment, in-frame beta chains only. Each entry is one CDR3 protein sequence, shown with its most common DNA and genes. The V and J calls, along with clone size, are taken from TCRdb and not from the paper's own processing. This sample has 440,000 or so distinct CDR3 sequences in its table, and about 15% of those were observed once. Roughly 17% of the sample is taken by the ten largest.

About this clonotype itself: It lacks a known antigen. No base-level quality is on record; no much larger clone is a single base apart.

Separately, the same data were catalogued under a study of T cells in Graves' hyperthyroidism and ophthalmopathy. The second paper further reports: Graves' hyperthyroidism was defined as stable when no progression to ophthalmopathy occurred over 18 months of follow-up. Hyperthyroidism patients were aged 18 to 65 years and newly diagnosed, with disease duration of less than 2 months. The study excluded patients with uncontrolled infections, other autoimmune diseases, pregnancy or lactation. Diagnoses were established on the basis of clinical symptoms, serum thyroxine and TRAb, thyroid ultrasound, and orbital computed tomography. For the first round of RT-PCR on the TCR CDR3, the HTBI primer set was used together with the Qiagen OneStep RT-PCR kit. Most expanded thyroid clonotypes (frequency above 0.001) were also found in blood, which suggests that blood repertoires may mirror thyroid immune responses. Ophthalmopathy was separated from stable hyperthyroidism by a 13 V-J signature model, with 85% to 90% sensitivity and around 81% specificity obtained in cross-validation and 80%/75% obtained in testing. During validation, the model predicted progression to ophthalmopathy a median of approximately 6 months ahead of onset, with almost 71% sensitivity and 72% to 80% specificity. A discovery cohort of roughly 100 patients, 43 with Graves' ophthalmopathy and fewer than 65 with stable Graves' hyperthyroidism, was used to find distinguishing TCR V-J signatures. Prospective prediction of ophthalmopathy was tested in an independent validation cohort consisting of 18 hyperthyroidism patients and approximately 16 patients who later progressed to ophthalmopathy. The approximately 100 discovery patients were divided at random into training and test sets in a 7:3 ratio. Thyroid tissue and blood T-cell repertoires from six Graves' hyperthyroidism patients were also compared in the study. Following sampling, methimazole starting at 30 mg daily was given to hyperthyroidism patients, and high-dose intravenous methylprednisolone was given to ophthalmopathy patients. The libraries were constructed in a second round of multiplex PCR and then size-selected and purified. Libraries were sequenced paired-end with 100 bp reads on an Illumina HiSeq2000. SOAPnuke was used to process the raw data, with reads discarded if the reads contained adapters or uncalled bases, had a mean Phred below 15, or lacked an exact constant-primer or identifier match. COPE v1.2.5 was used to merge high-quality paired reads, and clonotypes were defined as unique nucleotide sequences. MiTCR v1.1 was used to align clonotypes to the IMGT TRBV, TRBD and TRBJ reference segments. The analysis was restricted to V-J combinations with a frequency above 0.0001, which together covered over 99% of the repertoires. The TCS score was defined as the ratio of F50 (clonal expansion) to E x V (chaos), calculated using BLOSUM62-based TCRdist between CDR3 peptides within each V-J. Welch's t-statistics and random forest reduced 450 to 600 V-J features to 13, which were used in a naive Bayes classifier (R e1071). Sample size was not statistically predetermined, and blinding of investigators to group allocation was not performed. TCR Vbeta CDR3 sequencing of 135 peripheral blood samples (43 ophthalmopathy, 75 hyperthyroidism and approximately 17 progressor patients) is reported in the paper.

The rearrangement combines TRBV24-1 with TRBJ1-5; TRBD1 is a weak D gene call, 5 bases matching. This sequence originates from a woman aged 25 to 39 with Graves disease. Donor details come from another sample of the same person, matched by shared clones. The source was peripheral blood mononuclear cells (PBMCs), collected at new diagnosis, from a patient treated with antithyroid drugs. The CDR3 is CATSGFTGPGNQPQHF. The sequence in DNA is TGTGCCACCAGTGGCTTTACAGGCCCTGGCAATCAGCCCCAGCATTTT.